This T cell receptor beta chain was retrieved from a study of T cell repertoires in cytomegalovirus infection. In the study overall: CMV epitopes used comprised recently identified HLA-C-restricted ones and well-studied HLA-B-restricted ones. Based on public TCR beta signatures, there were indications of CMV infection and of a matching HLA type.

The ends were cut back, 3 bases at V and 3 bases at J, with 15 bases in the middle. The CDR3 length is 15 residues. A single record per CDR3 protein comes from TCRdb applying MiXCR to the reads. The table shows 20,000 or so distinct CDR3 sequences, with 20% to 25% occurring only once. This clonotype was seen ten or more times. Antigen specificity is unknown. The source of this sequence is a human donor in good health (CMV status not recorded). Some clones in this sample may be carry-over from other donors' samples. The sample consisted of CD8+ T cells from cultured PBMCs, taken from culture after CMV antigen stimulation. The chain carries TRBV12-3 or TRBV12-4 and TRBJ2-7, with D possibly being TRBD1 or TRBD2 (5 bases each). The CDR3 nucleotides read TGTGCCAGCAGTTTTAGCGACAGCTACTACTACGAGCAGTACTTC. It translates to CASSFSDSYYYEQYF.